There are a few counts of the clone carrying this T cell receptor beta chain. Its antigen is as yet unknown. This entry comes from a study of CD8 T cells in ankylosing spondylitis. General study results and limits: Seemingly distinctive of ankylosing spondylitis blood was a TCR beta motif formed by eight highly homologous variants. As reported, disease-linked clones showed significant enrichment in matched ankylosing spondylitis synovial fluid.

V lost 5 bases, J lost 0 bases, and 11 bases lay in between. CDR3 length equals 15 residues. Per germline, CDR1 SGHAT and CDR2 FQNNGV. Molecular-barcoded quantitative 5'-RACE produced these TCR beta libraries. MiXCR was run by TCRdb on the 5' RACE reads, yielding one entry per CDR3 protein. The sample holds roughly 670,000 distinct CDR3 sequences; under 20% are singletons and the top ten take around 20%. The sequence came from a male donor with ankylosing spondylitis. The sequenced sample was blood, either unsorted or a sorted T cell fraction (not recorded which). The chain employs TRBV11-2 and TRBJ2-1, with D perhaps matching TRBD2 (5 bases). The CDR3 DNA follows: TGTGCCAGCAGCGAAGCGGACTTCTCCTACAATGAGCAGTTCTTC. Residues: CASSEADFSYNEQFF.